Detailed here is one T cell receptor beta chain. Its antigen is still unknown. V shed 4 bases, J shed 4 bases, and the junction held 10 bases outside the gene matches. The CDR3 covers 16 residues. Germline V lookup: CDR1 SGHDN, CDR2 FVKESK. The sample is drawn from a study of CD8 T cells in Susac syndrome. Study observations and caveats: The authors acknowledged that the study's TCR sequencing and HLA analysis involved relatively few individuals. The number of Susac-specific public clones found was about 15 in total CD8+ repertoires and a few in CD8+ TEMRA repertoires.

Random hexamers were used to reverse transcribe about 0.5 to 1 ug of RNA. One entry per CDR3 protein results from TCRdb running MiXCR on the immunoSEQ multiplex PCR reads. Found here are about 140,000 distinct CDR3 sequences, around 93% of them singletons; the top ten hold approximately 0.17%. Sequencing of TCR beta covered CD8+ and CD4+ T cells obtained from blood. The clonotype originates from a human donor with Susac syndrome. Sequencing was carried out using CD8+ T cells from PBMCs. The rearrangement links TRBV14 to TRBJ2-3; 8 nucleotides agree with TRBD1. The DNA of the CDR3 is TGTGCCAGCAGCCCGGATCAGGGGGCAGTAGCAGATACGCAGTATTTT. Translation gives CASSPDQGAVADTQYF.